A single sample gave rise to the 28 T cell receptor beta chains below, sequenced in a study of cytomegalovirus exposure and HLA in healthy donors. Here immunoSEQ multiplex PCR was the method, and the copy in TCRdb shows in-frame clones only, minus some. The sample records more than 250,000 clones, 87% being singletons. The sample consisted of PBMCs. The receptors were gathered from a woman in her twenties or thirties in good health and CMV-seropositive.

This chain links TRBV7-8 with TRBJ2-5; D call uncertain. This CDR3 spans 14 amino acids. V was clipped by 2 bases and J by 2 bases, with 9 bases between them. CDR1 and CDR2 (germline): SGHVS, FQNEAQ. CDR3 residues: CASSLLIEQETQYF. CDR3 in DNA: TGTGCCAGCAGCTTACTGATCGAGCAAGAGACCCAGTACTTC. Looking up the rest from reference TRBV7-8 and TRBJ2-5 gives the full variable domain: GAGVSQSPRYKVAKRGQDVALRCDPISGHVSLFWYQQALGQGPEFLTYFQNEAQLDKSGLPSDRFFAERPEGSVSTLKIQRTQQEDSAVYLCASSLLIEQETQYFGPGTRLLVL.

This clone was observed a few times. The V call is TRBV9, the J call TRBJ2-2; D may be TRBD2 (8 bases). From germline, CDR1 is SGDLS and CDR2 YYNGEE. V was trimmed by 0 bases and J by 5 bases, leaving 17 bases between them. The CDR3 has 17 amino acids. CDR3 sequence (DNA): TGTGCCAGCAGCGTAGCGGGAGGGGGCGCCTGGACCGGGGAGCTGTTTTTT. The encoded protein is CASSVAGGGAWTGELFF.

The chain has TRBV27 and TRBJ1-5; no reliable D call. Looked up from germline, CDR1 is MNHEY and CDR2 is SMNVEV (reference sequence). This CDR3 region has 14 residues. The V gene lost 5 bases and the J gene lost 4 bases, with 12 bases spanning the gap. The CDR3 nucleotides are TGTGCCAGCAGTGCGGCCATCACTAATCAGCCCCAGCATTTT. Encoded protein: CASSAAITNQPQHF.

The chain is built from TRBV9 and TRBJ1-2, with D hard to call. CDR1 is SGDLS, CDR2 YYNGEE, per germline. The CDR3 length is 13 residues. Trimming cost V 0 bases and J 2 bases, with 5 bases left between them. CDR3 in DNA: TGTGCCAGCAGCGTAGCTGCGAACTATGGCTACACCTTC. This gives the protein CASSVAANYGYTF.

This clone was seen a few times. DNA of the CDR3: TGCGCCAGTATCGAAGGGGGGGTCCACCTCCACTTT. Translating gives CASIEGGVHLHF. The chain recombines TRBV10-2 with TRBJ1-6; TRBD1 is a possible D gene (6 bases). Trimming shortened V by 9 bases and J by 15 bases, and 18 bases separated the two germline ends. The CDR3 is 12 amino acids. Per the germline V gene, CDR1 is WSHSY and CDR2 is SAAADI.

The J gene is TRBJ2-5, the V gene TRBV15; tentatively, D is TRBD1 (5 bases). The germline V gene has CDR1 LNHNV and CDR2 YYDKDF (reference sequence). Trimming removed 2 bases from V and 3 bases from J, with 10 bases in between. This CDR3 is built from 14 residues. The CDR3 DNA sequence: TGTGCCACCAGCAGACAGGGATCCGAAGAGACCCAGTACTTC. It translates to CATSRQGSEETQYF.

V is TRBV2 and J is TRBJ2-7, with D uncertain. The CDR3 is made up of 12 amino acids. The V gene's germline CDR1 is SNHLY and CDR2 FYNNEI. V dropped 2 bases and J dropped 6 bases, with 8 bases sitting between them. The CDR3 DNA sequence: TGTGCCAGCAGTGAACAGTCGTTCGAGCAGTACTTC. Its protein product is CASSEQSFEQYF.

V is TRBV7-3 and J is TRBJ2-3; 10 bases line up with TRBD2. CDR1 and CDR2 (germline): SGHTA, FQGTGA. The junction had 5 bases not matched to a gene; V was cut back by 3 bases and J by 8 bases. The CDR3 consists of 14 residues. CDR3 in amino acids: CASSFGTSVPTQYF. CDR3 in DNA: TGTGCCAGCAGCTTTGGGACTAGCGTTCCTACGCAGTATTTT. The full variable domain, with the rest looked up from reference TRBV7-3 and TRBJ2-3, is GAGVSQTPSNKVTEKGKYVELRCDPISGHTALYWYRQSLGQGPEFLIYFQGTGAADDSGLPNDRFFAVRPEGSVSTLKIQRTERGDSAVYLCASSFGTSVPTQYFGPGTRLTVL.

The chain links TRBV7-9 to TRBJ2-2; D not resolved. Germline CDR1 reads SEHNR; CDR2 reads FQNEAQ (reference sequence). The CDR3 loop spans 14 amino acids. Trimming pared 1 base from V and 3 bases from J, leaving 6 bases between. The CDR3 DNA follows: TGTGCCAGCAGCTTAGTTTTTGACACCGGGGAGCTGTTTTTT. Protein: CASSLVFDTGELFF.

This chain links TRBV7-9 with TRBJ1-5; TRBD1 might be the D (5 bases). V gave up 3 bases and J gave up 1 base, with 7 bases separating them. This CDR3 comprises 14 residues. Germline values: CDR1 SEHNR, CDR2 FQNEAQ (reference sequence). The CDR3 DNA reads TGTGCCAGCAGCTTCCCAGGGAGCAATCAGCCCCAGCATTTT. This codes for CASSFPGSNQPQHF.

The rearrangement joins TRBV29-1 to TRBJ2-1, with D possibly matching TRBD2 (6 bases). CDR1 SQVTM and CDR2 ANQGSEA come from the germline V gene. The length of the CDR3 is 11 residues. With 8 bases removed from V and 9 bases from J, the gap between germline ends came to 14 bases. The CDR3 DNA reads as TGCAGCTGGGGGACTCCTGCTGAGCAGTTCTTC. Translating it yields CSWGTPAEQFF.

The CDR3 DNA sequence: TGTGCCAGCAGCTTAGGTGGGGCTCGAGGGGATTCACCCCTCCACTTT. Translated: CASSLGGARGDSPLHF. The rearrangement links TRBV11-2 to TRBJ1-6; TRBD1 might be the D (5 bases). V was trimmed by 1 base and J by 8 bases, leaving 15 bases between them. The V gene's germline CDR1 is SGHAT and CDR2 FQNNGV. This CDR3 is built from 16 residues.

V usage is TRBV27 and J usage is TRBJ1-5; perhaps TRBD1 as D (6 bases). This CDR3 contains 16 residues. Germline assignment: CDR1 MNHEY and CDR2 SMNVEV (reference sequence). V lost 5 bases and J lost 0, with 14 bases in between. The CDR3 loop reads CASSPRGGYSNQPQHF. CDR3 in DNA: TGTGCCAGCAGTCCCCGGGGGGGCTATAGCAATCAGCCCCAGCATTTT.

The chain links TRBV4-3 to TRBJ2-5; D possibly matches TRBD1 or TRBD2 (5 bases each). Per the germline V gene, CDR1 is LGHNA and CDR2 is YSLEER. CDR3 length: 14 residues. Trimming cost V 3 bases and J 7 bases, with 15 bases left between them. In nucleotides, the CDR3 is TGCGCCAGCAGCCAGGGGACCCCAGTCGCGACCCAGTACTTC. Its translation is CASSQGTPVATQYF.

The chain joins TRBV6-5 to TRBJ1-1; no clear D gene. Germline loops: CDR1 MNHEY, CDR2 SVGAGI. There are 15 residues in the CDR3. V gave up 2 bases and J gave up 5 bases, with 15 bases separating them. CDR3 in amino acids: CASSYPGGIGTEAFF. The CDR3, as DNA: TGTGCCAGCAGTTACCCGGGAGGGATTGGGACTGAAGCTTTCTTT.

The chain employs TRBV14 and TRBJ2-7; TRBD1 is a possible D gene (6 bases). The CDR3 covers 15 residues. Deletions cut 3 bases from V and 5 bases from J, with 17 bases between. In germline, CDR1 is SGHDN, CDR2 FVKESK. The CDR3 is CASSHEGATGNEQYF. Written as DNA, the CDR3 is TGTGCCAGCAGCCATGAAGGGGCCACAGGGAACGAGCAGTACTTC. The full variable domain, its missing parts supplied by reference TRBV14 and TRBJ2-7, is EAGVTQFPSHSVIEKGQTVTLRCDPISGHDNLYWYRRVMGKEIKFLLHFVKESKQDESGMPNNRFLAERTGGTYSTLKVQPAELEDSGVYFCASSHEGATGNEQYFGPGTRLTVT.

CDR3 sequence: CASSMGLAASADTQYF. CDR3 coding DNA: TGTGCCAGCAGTATGGGACTAGCGGCGTCGGCAGATACGCAGTATTTT. This chain connects TRBV5-6 to TRBJ2-3; TRBD2 aligns across 11 bases. This CDR3 has 16 amino acids. Per germline, CDR1 SGHDT and CDR2 YYEEEE. Trimming removed 5 bases from V and 4 bases from J; junction bases left unmatched: 9.

This clone was picked up one time. The chain employs TRBV28 and TRBJ1-2, with D possibly TRBD1 on 5 matching bases. Germline CDR1 is MDHEN and CDR2 is SYDVKM. V lost 2 bases and J 4 bases, leaving 11 bases between the germline ends. The CDR3 has 14 residues. The CDR3 region is CASSLHRQSYGYTF. The CDR3 DNA is TGTGCCAGCAGTTTACATAGACAGAGCTATGGCTACACCTTC.

This chain joins TRBV9 and TRBJ2-7; TRBD1 aligns across 8 bases. Germline V gene lookup returns CDR1 SGDLS and CDR2 YYNGEE. The V segment lost 4 bases and the J segment 6 bases; nucleotides outside the gene matches: 9. This CDR3 region has 14 residues. CDR3 sequence reads: CASSFRGLGGEQYF. The CDR3 nucleotides are TGTGCCAGCAGCTTCAGGGGGCTGGGGGGCGAGCAGTACTTC.

Concerning this clone: Distinct nucleotide sequences in the sample also encode this CDR3. The gene calls are TRBV4-2 and TRBJ2-7; D ambiguous. The CDR3 extends over 14 amino acids. The germline V gene has CDR1 LGHNA and CDR2 YNFKEQ. The V and J ends lost 0 bases and 1 base respectively, with 7 bases between them. This chain's CDR3 is CASSQDGRSYEQYF. The CDR3 DNA follows: TGTGCCAGCAGCCAAGACGGCAGATCCTACGAGCAGTACTTC.

The V and J genes are TRBV12-2 and TRBJ2-7. TRBV12-2 is a pseudogene segment. There are 13 residues in the CDR3. CDR3: CASRVDPSYEQYF. DNA for the CDR3: TGTGCAAGTCGCGTAGACCCGTCCTACGAGCAGTACTTC.

A remark on this clone: One end of the junction varies from germline; a read error may be responsible. This chain connects TRBV14 to TRBJ2-1, with unresolved D. The CDR3 is 14 residues long. Germline loops: CDR1 SGHDN, CDR2 FVKESK. In DNA, the CDR3 is TGTGCCAGCAACCAACTTGACGGATACAATGAGCAGTTCTTC. Translated: CASNQLDGYNEQFF.

This chain connects TRBV6-1 to TRBJ1-6, with no clear D. The length of the CDR3 is 14 residues. V was shortened by 5 bases and J by 6 bases, with 11 bases between the two germline ends. Per germline, CDR1 MNHNS and CDR2 SASEGT. The CDR3 nucleotides are TGTGCCAGCAGTTTTCGGGGTTCTAATTCACCCCTCCACTTT. Translation gives CASSFRGSNSPLHF.

As DNA, the CDR3 is TGTGCCAGCAGTTCACTACAGGGGGCTCTTCATAATTCACCCCTCCACTTT. Translated, it gives CASSSLQGALHNSPLHF. The rearrangement links TRBV27 to TRBJ1-6; 9 bases map to TRBD1. After removal of 4 bases from V and 5 bases from J, the junction contained 9 bases not matched to a gene. Germline CDR1 and CDR2: MNHEY and SMNVEV (reference sequence). This CDR3 has 17 residues.

The chain carries TRBV29-1 and TRBJ1-2; D is unclear. Trimming removed 0 bases from V and 4 bases from J, with 12 bases in between. Germline V lookup: CDR1 SQVTM, CDR2 ANQGSEA. This CDR3 has 14 amino acids. This CDR3 is CSVEDSTVGYGYTF. CDR3 DNA sequence: TGCAGCGTTGAAGATTCCACAGTCGGCTATGGCTACACCTTC.

This clone was detected only once. V is TRBV11-1 and J is TRBJ2-1, with D perhaps TRBD1 or TRBD2 (5 bases each). Trimming pared 3 bases from V and 6 bases from J, leaving 21 bases between. CDR3 length equals 17 residues. CDR1 and CDR2 (germline): SGHAT, FQDESV (reference sequence). The CDR3 bases are TGTGCCAGCAGCTTGGTAGGGCCGGGACCAATATTCAATGAGCAGTTCTTC. As protein: CASSLVGPGPIFNEQFF. The entire variable domain, with the rest obtained from reference TRBV11-1 and TRBJ2-1, is as follows: EAEVAQSPRYKITEKSQAVAFWCDPISGHATLYWYRQILGQGPELLVQFQDESVVDDSQLPKDRFSAERLKGVDSTLKIQPAELGDSAMYLCASSLVGPGPIFNEQFFGPGTRLTVL.

The gene calls are TRBV19 and TRBJ1-5; D is ambiguous. V was trimmed by 1 base and J by 6 bases, leaving 13 bases between them. Per the germline V gene, CDR1 is LNHDA and CDR2 is SQIVND (reference sequence). The CDR3 loop spans 15 amino acids. The CDR3 loop reads CASSIGTTRGQPQHF. In nucleotides, the CDR3 is TGTGCCAGTAGTATAGGGACGACCCGAGGTCAGCCCCAGCATTTT.

The rearrangement joins TRBV10-3 to TRBJ1-4; TRBD1 matches 7 bases. The J segment lost 5 bases and the V segment lost 3 bases, leaving 6 bases of the junction unmatched. CDR3 length equals 15 residues. Germline V gives CDR1 ENHRY, CDR2 SYGVKD. CDR3 region: CAISDLPGGNEKLFF. CDR3 DNA sequence: TGTGCCATCAGTGACCTCCCAGGGGGGAATGAAAAACTGTTTTTT.